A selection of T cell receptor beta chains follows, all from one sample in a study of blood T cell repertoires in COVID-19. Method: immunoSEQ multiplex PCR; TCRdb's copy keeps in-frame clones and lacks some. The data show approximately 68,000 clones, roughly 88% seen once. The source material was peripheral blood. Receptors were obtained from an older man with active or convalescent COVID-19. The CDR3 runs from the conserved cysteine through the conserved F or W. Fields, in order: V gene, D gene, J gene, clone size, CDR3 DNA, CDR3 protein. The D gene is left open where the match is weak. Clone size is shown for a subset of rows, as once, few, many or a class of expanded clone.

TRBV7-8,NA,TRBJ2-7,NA,TGTGCCAGCAGCTTACTCGCCTACGAGCAGTACTTC,CASSLLAYEQYF
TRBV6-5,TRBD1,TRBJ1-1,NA,TGTGCCAGCAGTAGGACAGGGTCCTCTGAAGCTTTCTTT,CASSRTGSSEAFF
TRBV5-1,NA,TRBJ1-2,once,TGCGCCAGCAGCGCCGGAACAGGGTCGGGCTATGGCTACACCTTC,CASSAGTGSGYGYTF
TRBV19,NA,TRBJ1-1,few,TGTGCCAGTAGTATAAAAGGCGGAAGGCAGTCTGAAGCTTTCTTT,CASSIKGGRQSEAFF
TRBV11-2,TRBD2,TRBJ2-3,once,TGTGCCAGCAGCTTAGGGGGGGGGATAGATACGCAGTATTTT,CASSLGGGIDTQYF
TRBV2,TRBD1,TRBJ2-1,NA,TGTGCCAGCAGTGAAGCGGGACAGGTCTACAATGAGCAGTTCTTC,CASSEAGQVYNEQFF
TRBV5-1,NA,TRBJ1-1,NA,TGCGCCAGCAGCCGGGGGGAGAACACTGAAGCTTTCTTT,CASSRGENTEAFF
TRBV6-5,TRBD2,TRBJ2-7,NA,TGTGCCAGCACCCCACTAGCGGGAATCAACGAGCAGTACTTC,CASTPLAGINEQYF
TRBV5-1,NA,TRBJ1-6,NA,TGCGCCAGCAGCCGTGAATTCTCAGGGATTAATAATTCACCCCTCCACTTT,CASSREFSGINNSPLHF
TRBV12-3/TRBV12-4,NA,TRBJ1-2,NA,TGTGCCAGCAGTTTTACAGCCCATGGCTACACCTTC,CASSFTAHGYTF
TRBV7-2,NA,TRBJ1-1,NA,TGTGCCAGCAGCTCTGTGTTGAACACTGAAGCTTTCTTT,CASSSVLNTEAFF
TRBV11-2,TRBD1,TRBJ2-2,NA,TGTGCCAGCAGCTTAACCGGGACAGGGAGCACCGGGGAGCTGTTTTTT,CASSLTGTGSTGELFF
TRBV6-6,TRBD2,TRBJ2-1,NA,TGTGCCAGCAGCGCCCGGACTAGCGGGGGGCCACGCCTCCCAAGGAATGAGCAGTTCTTC,CASSARTSGGPRLPRNEQFF
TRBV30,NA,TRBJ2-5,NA,TGTGCCTGGAACCTCGGACAGTTGCGGGAGACCCAGTACTTC,CAWNLGQLRETQYF
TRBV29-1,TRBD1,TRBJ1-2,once,TGCAGCGTTGAAAGGGGGCTCTATGGCTACACCTTC,CSVERGLYGYTF
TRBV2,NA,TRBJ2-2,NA,TGTGCCAGCAGAGGGGTTAGGGCAAGAACCGAGTTGTTTTTT,CASRGVRARTELFF
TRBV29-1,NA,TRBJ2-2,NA,TGCAGCGTTGAAGATACAGGGAGGGGCACCGGGGAGCTGTTTTTT,CSVEDTGRGTGELFF
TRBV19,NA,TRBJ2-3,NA,TGTGCCAGTACCACCGGTACCCCACAGGGCACAGATACGCAGTATTTT,CASTTGTPQGTDTQYF
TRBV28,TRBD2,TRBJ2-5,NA,TGTGCCAGCAGTTTGTGGACTAGCGGGAGGGCCGGTGAGACCCAGTACTTC,CASSLWTSGRAGETQYF
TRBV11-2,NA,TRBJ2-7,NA,TGTGCCAGCACCCTCGGGGGGCTCTACGAGCAGTACTTC,CASTLGGLYEQYF
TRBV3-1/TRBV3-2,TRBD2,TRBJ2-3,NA,TGTGCCAGCGTCCCCGGGGGGGCAGGTACAGATACGCAGTATTTT,CASVPGGAGTDTQYF
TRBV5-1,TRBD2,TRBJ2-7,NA,TGCGCCAGCAGCACGGGGACTAGCGGGCTATACGAGCAGTACTTC,CASSTGTSGLYEQYF
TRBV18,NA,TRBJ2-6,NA,TGTGCCAGCTCACCCCGGGGGGCCGATATCGGCTCTGGGGCCAACGTCCTGACTTTC,CASSPRGADIGSGANVLTF
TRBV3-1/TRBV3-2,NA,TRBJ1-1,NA,TGTGCCAGCAGCCAGAGCGCAGGGAGGGTCACTGAAGCTTTCTTT,CASSQSAGRVTEAFF
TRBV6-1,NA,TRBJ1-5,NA,TGTGCCAGCAGTGAAGCGGGGGGGGTAGGTCAGCCCCAGCATTTT,CASSEAGGVGQPQHF
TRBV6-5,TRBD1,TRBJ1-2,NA,TGTGCCAGCAGTTACTTCGGGACAGGGGTTGATGGCTACACCTTC,CASSYFGTGVDGYTF
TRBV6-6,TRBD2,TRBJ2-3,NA,TGTGCCAGCAGCGAGGGGATAGCGGGGGATCGGGATACGCAGTATTTT,CASSEGIAGDRDTQYF
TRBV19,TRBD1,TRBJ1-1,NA,TGTGCCAGTAGTCCCCTAAGGACAGGAGGTTTAACTGAAGCTTTCTTT,CASSPLRTGGLTEAFF
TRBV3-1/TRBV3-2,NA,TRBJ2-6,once,TGTGCCAGCAGCCGGGCCTCCTCTGGGGCCAACGTCCTGACTTTC,CASSRASSGANVLTF
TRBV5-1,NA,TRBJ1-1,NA,TGCGCCAGCAGCCCCCGGCAGGTGACTGAAGCTTTCTTT,CASSPRQVTEAFF
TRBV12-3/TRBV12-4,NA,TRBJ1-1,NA,TGTGCCAGCCGGGAGTTTTTGAACACTGAAGCTTTCTTT,CASREFLNTEAFF
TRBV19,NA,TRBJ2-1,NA,TGTGCCAGTAGTATAGTCCTAGCGATGTACAATGAGCAGTTCTTC,CASSIVLAMYNEQFF
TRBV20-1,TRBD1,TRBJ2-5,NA,TGCAGTGCTAGTCCAGACAGGGTTGGCCAGAAAGAGACCCAGTACTTC,CSASPDRVGQKETQYF
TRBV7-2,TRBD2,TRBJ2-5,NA,TGTGCCAGCAGCTTAGCAGGACTAGCGGGAGGCGGAGAGACCCAGTACTTC,CASSLAGLAGGGETQYF
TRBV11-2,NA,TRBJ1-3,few,TGTGCCAGCAGCTTAACCAGGGCTGGAAACACCATATATTTT,CASSLTRAGNTIYF
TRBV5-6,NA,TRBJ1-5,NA,TGTGCCAGCAGCTCCCGAGGAGGAGGCTACGGCAATCAGCCCCAGCATTTT,CASSSRGGGYGNQPQHF
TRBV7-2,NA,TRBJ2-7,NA,TGTGCCAGCAGCTCTCAGGTTCGCTACGAGCAGTACTTC,CASSSQVRYEQYF
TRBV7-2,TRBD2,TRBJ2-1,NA,TGTGCCAGCAGCTTCGACCTAGCGGGAGCCTACAATGAGCAGTTCTTC,CASSFDLAGAYNEQFF
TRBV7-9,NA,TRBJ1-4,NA,TGTGCCAGCAGCTTAGTATGGGGGGATAATGAAAAACTGTTTTTT,CASSLVWGDNEKLFF
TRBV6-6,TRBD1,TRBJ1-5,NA,TGTGCCAGCAGTAGGGACAGCTATAGCAATCAGCCCCAGCATTTT,CASSRDSYSNQPQHF
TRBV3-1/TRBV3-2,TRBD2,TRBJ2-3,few,TGTGCCAGCAGCCAAGTAGCGGGGGGACTAGATACGCAGTATTTT,CASSQVAGGLDTQYF
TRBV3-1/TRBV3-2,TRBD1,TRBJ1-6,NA,TGTGCCAGCAGCGACAGGGGGAATAATTCACCCCTCCACTTT,CASSDRGNNSPLHF
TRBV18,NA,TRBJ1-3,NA,TGTGCCAGCTCCCGGTTGGACAGCTCTGGAAACACCATATATTTT,CASSRLDSSGNTIYF
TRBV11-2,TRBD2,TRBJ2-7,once,TGTGCCAGCAGCTTAGTCCCGGGGGGGGGCGAGCAGTACTTC,CASSLVPGGGEQYF
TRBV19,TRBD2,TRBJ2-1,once,TGTGCCAGTAGCCTGGGCGGGAGTTTGGCAGGTGAGCAGTTCTTC,CASSLGGSLAGEQFF
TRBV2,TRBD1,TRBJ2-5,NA,TGTGCCAGATGGACAGGTTGGCGGGAAGAGACCCAGTACTTC,CARWTGWREETQYF
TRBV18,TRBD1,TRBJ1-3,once,TGTGCCAGCTCACCACGTACAGGGGCCTCTGGAAACACCATATATTTT,CASSPRTGASGNTIYF
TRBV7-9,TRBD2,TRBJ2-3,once,TGTGCCAGCAGCTTACGGGGACTAGCGGGGGCAGATACGCAGTATTTT,CASSLRGLAGADTQYF
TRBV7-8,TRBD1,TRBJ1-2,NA,TGTGCCAGCAGCTTCAGGACAGGGGGCGAAAAAAATGGCTACACCTTC,CASSFRTGGEKNGYTF
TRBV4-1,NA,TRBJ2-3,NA,TGCGCCAGCAGCCAACTGGGCACCACGCAGTATTTT,CASSQLGTTQYF